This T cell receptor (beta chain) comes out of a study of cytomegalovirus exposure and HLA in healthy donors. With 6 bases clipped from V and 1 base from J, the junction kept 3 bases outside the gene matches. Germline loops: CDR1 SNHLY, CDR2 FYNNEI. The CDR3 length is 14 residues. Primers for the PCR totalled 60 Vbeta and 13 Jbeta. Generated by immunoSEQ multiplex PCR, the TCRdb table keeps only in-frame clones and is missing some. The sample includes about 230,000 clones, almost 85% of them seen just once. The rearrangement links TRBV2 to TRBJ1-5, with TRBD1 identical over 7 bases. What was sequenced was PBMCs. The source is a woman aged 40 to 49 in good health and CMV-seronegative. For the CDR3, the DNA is TGTGCCAGCAGGGGACAGTCCAGCAATCAGCCCCAGCATTTT. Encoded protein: CASRGQSSNQPQHF.